These 6 T cell receptor beta chains came from one sample sequenced in a study of identical twins. MiXCR, applied by TCRdb to the 5' RACE reads, yields one record per CDR3 protein. Of hundreds of thousands of distinct CDR3 sequences listed, 5.5% to 6.5% are singletons. The specimen was naive T cells sorted from blood. These receptors were collected from a young man in good health.

This chain joins TRBV9 and TRBJ1-1; 7 nucleotides match TRBD1. The CDR3 totals 14 residues. Trimming removed 7 bases from V and 3 bases from J; junction bases left unmatched: 9. Per the germline V gene, CDR1 is SGDLS and CDR2 is YYNGEE. In DNA, the CDR3 is TGTGCCAGCGCGGGAGGGGGCGCGGACACTGAAGCTTTCTTT. Translated: CASAGGGADTEAFF. The full variable domain, in which reference TRBV9 and TRBJ1-1 provide the parts outside the CDR3, is DSGVTQTPKHLITATGQRVTLRCSPRSGDLSVYWYQQSLDQGLQFLIQYYNGEERAKGNILERFSAQQFPDLHSELNLSSLELGDSALYFCASAGGGADTEAFFGQGTRLTVV.

This clonotype has only a few counts. V and J are TRBV4-2 and TRBJ2-5, with 9 bases matching TRBD2. This CDR3 is 17 amino acids long. Germline assignment: CDR1 LGHNA and CDR2 YNFKEQ. J lost 5 bases, V lost 5 bases, and 15 bases had no gene match. The CDR3 coding sequence is TGTGCCAGCAGCTCCGGACTCGGCGGGAGGGCGGGTGAGACCCAGTACTTC. Amino acids: CASSSGLGGRAGETQYF.

The gene calls are TRBV7-2 and TRBJ1-1; D call uncertain. Germline lookup yields CDR1 SGHTA and CDR2 FQGNSA. The V and J ends lost 4 bases and 5 bases respectively, with 17 bases between them. The CDR3 has 15 amino acids. CDR3 nucleotides: TGTGCCAGCAGCTCGTGGGGAATAGGGAGTACTGAAGCTTTCTTT. Translating it yields CASSSWGIGSTEAFF.

This clonotype was seen more than once but under ten times. This rearrangement joins TRBV5-5 to TRBJ2-7; D remains unclear. CDR1 and CDR2 (germline): SGHKS, YYEKEE (reference sequence). This CDR3 contains 12 residues. Deletions cut 1 base from V and 7 bases from J, with 9 bases between. In DNA form, the CDR3 reads TGTGCCAGCAGCTTGACACTTCTAGAGCAGTACGTC. Amino acids: CASSLTLLEQYV.

This clonotype was recorded at least ten times. The chain uses TRBV4-1 and TRBJ1-1; D remains unclear. CDR1 and CDR2 (germline): MGHRA, YSYEKL. Trimming left V 1 base short and J 5 bases short, with 14 bases between. CDR3 length equals 15 residues. The CDR3: CASSQVAGGRTEAFF. CDR3 coding DNA: TGCGCCAGCAGCCAAGTAGCGGGAGGAAGGACTGAAGCTTTCTTT.

This sequence joins TRBV12-3 or TRBV12-4 and TRBJ1-5; D is ambiguous. The V and J ends lost 4 bases and 3 bases respectively, with 7 bases between them. The CDR3 totals 13 residues. CDR3 nucleotides: TGTGCCAGCAGTTACGGTCTCAATCAGCCCCAGCATTTT. Residues: CASSYGLNQPQHF.